This record concerns one TCR beta chain sequence. Its ends do not fully match the called genes, so a read error is possible. As to time point: time of PML onset. Detection of JC virus DNA in cerebrospinal fluid confirmed PML diagnosed from clinical and MRI findings. All patients had prior interferon beta, and all PML patients were female. T3 blood samples were collected at the time of PML onset. These data belong to a study of multiple sclerosis patients with progressive multifocal leukoencephalopathy. This was a survey-level run. TCRdb keeps only in-frame clones here, not all; method: immunoSEQ multiplex PCR. The sample records about 31,000 clones, 75% to 90% being singletons. The CDR3 covers 14 residues. The germline CDR1 and CDR2 sequences are SGHAT and FQNNGV.

The rearrangement joins TRBV11-2 to TRBJ2-5, with TRBD2 matching 7 bases. This sequence originates from a woman in her twenties or thirties with progressive multifocal leukoencephalopathy. The sample consisted of PBMCs, taken from a patient treated with natalizumab. The CDR3 DNA follows: TGTGCCAGCAGGTTAGCGGGCGAACAAGAGACCCAGTACTTC. Translating gives CASRLAGEQETQYF.